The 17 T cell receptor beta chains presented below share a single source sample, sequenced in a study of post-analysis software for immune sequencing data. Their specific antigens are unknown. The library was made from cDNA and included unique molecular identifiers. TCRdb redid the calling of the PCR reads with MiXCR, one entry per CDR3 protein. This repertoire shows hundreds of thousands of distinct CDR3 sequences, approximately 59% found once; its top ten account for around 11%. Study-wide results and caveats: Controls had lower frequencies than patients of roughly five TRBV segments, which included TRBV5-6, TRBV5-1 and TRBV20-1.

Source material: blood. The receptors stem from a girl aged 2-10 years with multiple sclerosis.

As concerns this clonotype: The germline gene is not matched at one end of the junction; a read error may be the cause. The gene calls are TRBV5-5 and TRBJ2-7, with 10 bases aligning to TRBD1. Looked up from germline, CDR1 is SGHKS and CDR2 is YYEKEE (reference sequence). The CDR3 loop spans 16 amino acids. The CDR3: CASSLARSYDRGRTYF. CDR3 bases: TGTGCCAGCAGCTTGGCCCGATCGTACGACAGGGGGCGTACGTATTTT.

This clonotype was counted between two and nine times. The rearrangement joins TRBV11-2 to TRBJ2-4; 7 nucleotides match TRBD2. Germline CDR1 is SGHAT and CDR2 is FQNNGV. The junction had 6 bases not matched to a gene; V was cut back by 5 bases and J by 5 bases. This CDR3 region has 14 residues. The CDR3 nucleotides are TGTGCCAGCAGCCCGCGGGACTATGAAAACATTCAGTACTTC. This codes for CASSPRDYENIQYF.

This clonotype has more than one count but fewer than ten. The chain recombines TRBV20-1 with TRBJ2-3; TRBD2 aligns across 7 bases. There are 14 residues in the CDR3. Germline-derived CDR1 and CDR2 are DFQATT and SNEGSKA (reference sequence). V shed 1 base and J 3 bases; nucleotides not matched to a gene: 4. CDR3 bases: TGCAGTGCTAGAGGCCTAGCGGTTACAGATACGCAGTATTTT. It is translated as CSARGLAVTDTQYF.

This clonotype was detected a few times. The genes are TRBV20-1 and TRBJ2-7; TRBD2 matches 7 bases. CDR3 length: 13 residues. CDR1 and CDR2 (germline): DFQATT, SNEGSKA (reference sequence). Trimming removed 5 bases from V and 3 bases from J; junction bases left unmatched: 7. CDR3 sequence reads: CSAGLVGSYEQYF. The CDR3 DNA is TGCAGTGCTGGACTAGTGGGGAGCTACGAGCAGTACTTC.

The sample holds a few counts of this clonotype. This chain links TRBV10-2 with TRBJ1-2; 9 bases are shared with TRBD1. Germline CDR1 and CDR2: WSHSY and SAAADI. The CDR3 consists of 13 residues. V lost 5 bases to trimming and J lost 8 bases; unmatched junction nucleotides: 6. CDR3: CASSFRDREGYTF. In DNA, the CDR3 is TGCGCCAGCAGTTTCCGGGACAGGGAGGGCTACACCTTC.

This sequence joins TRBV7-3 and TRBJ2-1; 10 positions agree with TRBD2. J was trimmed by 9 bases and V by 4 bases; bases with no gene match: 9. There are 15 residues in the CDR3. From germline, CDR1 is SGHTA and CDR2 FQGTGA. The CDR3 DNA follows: TGTGCCAGCAGCTCTCCAGCGGGAGGGGTTGGTGAGCAGTTCTTC. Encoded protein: CASSSPAGGVGEQFF.

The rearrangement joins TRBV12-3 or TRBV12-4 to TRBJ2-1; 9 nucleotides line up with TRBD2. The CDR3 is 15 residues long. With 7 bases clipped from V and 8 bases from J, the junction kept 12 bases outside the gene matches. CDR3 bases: TGTGCCAGCAACCCCCGCGGGACTAGCTGCCATGAGCAGTTCTTC. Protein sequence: CASNPRGTSCHEQFF.

The CDR3 spells CASSLYRGIGNTEAFF. The CDR3 DNA reads as TGTGCCAGCAGCCTCTACCGGGGGATAGGGAACACTGAAGCTTTCTTT. The chain couples TRBV5-5 to TRBJ1-1; weak D call: TRBD1 (5 bases). Trimming took 4 bases from V and 1 from J, leaving 17 bases between them. Per the germline V gene, CDR1 is SGHKS and CDR2 is YYEKEE (reference sequence). The CDR3 contains 16 residues.

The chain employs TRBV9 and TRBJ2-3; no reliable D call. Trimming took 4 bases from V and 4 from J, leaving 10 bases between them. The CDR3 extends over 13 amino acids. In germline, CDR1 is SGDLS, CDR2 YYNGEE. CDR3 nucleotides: TGTGCCAGCAGCAGCAATGGCCCAGATACGCAGTATTTT. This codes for CASSSNGPDTQYF. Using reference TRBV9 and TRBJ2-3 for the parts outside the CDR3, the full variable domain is DSGVTQTPKHLITATGQRVTLRCSPRSGDLSVYWYQQSLDQGLQFLIQYYNGEERAKGNILERFSAQQFPDLHSELNLSSLELGDSALYFCASSSNGPDTQYFGPGTRLTVL.

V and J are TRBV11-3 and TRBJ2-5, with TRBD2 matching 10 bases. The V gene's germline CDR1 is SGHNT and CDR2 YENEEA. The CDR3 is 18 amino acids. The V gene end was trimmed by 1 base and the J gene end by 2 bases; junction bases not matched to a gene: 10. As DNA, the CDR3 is TGTGCCAGCAGCTTAGGGGGGGCCGGACTAGCGGTACAAGAGACCCAGTACTTC. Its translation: CASSLGGAGLAVQETQYF.

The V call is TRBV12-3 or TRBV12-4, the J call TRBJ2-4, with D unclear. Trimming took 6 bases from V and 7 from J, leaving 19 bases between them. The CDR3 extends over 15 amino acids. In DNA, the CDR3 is TGTGCCAGCAGCCAAACCAGGACGTTAGGGAACATTCAGTACTTC. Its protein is CASSQTRTLGNIQYF.

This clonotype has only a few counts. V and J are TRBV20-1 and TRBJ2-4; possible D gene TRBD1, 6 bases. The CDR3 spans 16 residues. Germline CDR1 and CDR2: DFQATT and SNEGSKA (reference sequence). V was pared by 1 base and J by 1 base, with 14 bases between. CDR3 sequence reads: CSARGQQGQAKNIQYF. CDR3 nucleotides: TGCAGTGCTAGAGGCCAACAGGGTCAGGCCAAAAACATTCAGTACTTC.

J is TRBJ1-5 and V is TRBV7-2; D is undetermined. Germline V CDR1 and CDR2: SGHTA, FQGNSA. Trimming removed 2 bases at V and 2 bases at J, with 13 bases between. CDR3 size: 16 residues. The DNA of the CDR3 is TGTGCCAGCAGCTTAAATGCCGGTTTGGGCAATCAGCCCCAGCATTTT. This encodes CASSLNAGLGNQPQHF. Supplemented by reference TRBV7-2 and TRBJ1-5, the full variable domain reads GAGVSQSPSNKVTEKGKDVELRCDPISGHTALYWYRQSLGQGLEFLIYFQGNSAPDKSGLPSDRFSAERTGGSVSTLTIQRTQQEDSAVYLCASSLNAGLGNQPQHFGDGTRLSIL.

The CDR3 DNA reads TGCGCCAGCAGCTTGTACGACAGGGGAGCAGATACGCAGTATTTT. Protein sequence: CASSLYDRGADTQYF. V and J are TRBV5-1 and TRBJ2-3, with 8 bases lining up with TRBD1. The CDR3 spans 15 residues. Germline values: CDR1 SGHRS, CDR2 YFSETQ. V shed 1 base and J 4 bases; nucleotides not matched to a gene: 5.

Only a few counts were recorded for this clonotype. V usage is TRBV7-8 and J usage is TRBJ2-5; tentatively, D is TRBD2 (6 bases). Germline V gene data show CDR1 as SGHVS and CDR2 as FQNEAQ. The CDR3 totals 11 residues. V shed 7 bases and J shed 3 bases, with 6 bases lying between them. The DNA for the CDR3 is TGTGCCAGCACGGGGGAAGAGACCCAGTACTTC. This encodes CASTGEETQYF.

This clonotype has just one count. CDR3 protein: CASSLMLGSGANVLTF. As DNA, the CDR3 is TGCGCCAGCAGCTTGATGCTGGGCTCTGGGGCCAACGTCCTGACTTTC. J is TRBJ2-6 and V is TRBV5-1, with unresolved D. Germline V gene lookup returns CDR1 SGHRS and CDR2 YFSETQ. The CDR3 totals 16 residues. Trimming took off 1 base at V and 0 bases at J, with 8 bases between the two ends.

DNA for the CDR3: TGCGCCAGCAGCTTGGGGACAGGGTCTAGACAAGAGACCCAGTACTTC. This gives the protein CASSLGTGSRQETQYF. This chain links TRBV5-1 with TRBJ2-5, with 8 bases that match TRBD1. This CDR3 has 16 residues. Germline V gene sequence: CDR1 SGHRS, CDR2 YFSETQ. V lost 0 bases and J lost 2; bases outside the gene matches: 6.